A single sample gave rise to the 25 T cell receptor beta chains below, sequenced in a study of vaccination and CD4 T cells after COVID-19. Sequenced with the Oncomine TCR Beta short-read assay was DNA taken from cultured CD4+ T cells. TCRdb reanalysed the PCR reads using MiXCR and keeps one entry per CDR3 protein. The table shows 10,000 to 12,000 distinct CDR3 sequences, with 60% to 75% occurring only once. These receptors have no known antigen. The treatment denotes: approximately nine-day PBMC culture with coronavirus spike peptide pools or control peptides (ViraFEST assay). The sample comprised CD4+ T cells from blood, cultured in vitro. The receptor set was obtained from a human donor who had recovered from COVID-19.

The V call is TRBV27, the J call TRBJ2-6; no clear D. The CDR3 sequence is 15 residues long. V lost 7 bases to trimming and J lost 0 bases, with 10 bases between them. The V gene's germline CDR1 is MNHEY and CDR2 SMNVEV (reference sequence). The CDR3 region has the DNA TGTGCCAGCAAGCGAGCCGGCTCTGGGGCCAACGTCCTGACTTTC. It codes for CASKRAGSGANVLTF.

The CDR3 spells CASSSPGTGDTEAFF. As DNA, the CDR3 is TGTGCCAGTAGCTCGCCTGGGACAGGGGACACTGAAGCTTTCTTT. The chain employs TRBV19 and TRBJ1-1; 10 bases line up with TRBD1. CDR3 size: 15 residues. With 6 bases clipped from V and 3 bases from J, the junction kept 7 bases outside the gene matches. Germline CDR1 and CDR2: LNHDA and SQIVND (reference sequence). The full variable domain, rest sourced from reference TRBV19 and TRBJ1-1, is DGGITQSPKYLFRKEGQNVTLSCEQNLNHDAMYWYRQDPGQGLRLIYYSQIVNDFQKGDIAEGYSVSREKKESFPLTVTSAQKNPTAFYLCASSSPGTGDTEAFFGQGTRLTVV.

This clonotype was seen only a few times. The genes are TRBV19 and TRBJ2-2; 11 bases fit TRBD2. This CDR3 region has 14 residues. Trimming took 5 bases from V and 8 from J; bases not matched to a gene: 4. Germline V gives CDR1 LNHDA, CDR2 SQIVND (reference sequence). This CDR3 is CASSVLAGVGELFF. CDR3 sequence (DNA): TGTGCCAGTAGTGTACTAGCGGGAGTGGGGGAGCTGTTTTTT.

This chain connects TRBV11-2 to TRBJ1-1; unclear D gene. Germline loops: CDR1 SGHAT, CDR2 FQNNGV. The CDR3 length is 10 residues. V shed 6 bases and J shed 4 bases, with 3 bases lying between them. The CDR3 loop is CASRRTEAFF. The CDR3 DNA follows: TGTGCCAGCAGGCGCACTGAAGCTTTCTTT.

V gene TRBV20-1 combines with J gene TRBJ2-7; D is unclear. Germline values: CDR1 DFQATT, CDR2 SNEGSKA (reference sequence). This CDR3 comprises 13 residues. Deletions cut 5 bases from V and 5 bases from J, with 16 bases between. Here the CDR3 DNA reads TGCAGTGCTGTGTCTCCGGGTTTCGACGAGCAGTACTTC. Protein: CSAVSPGFDEQYF.

The chain employs TRBV20-1 and TRBJ1-2, with unresolved D. The CDR3 has 13 residues. V lost 0 bases and J lost 3, with 8 bases in between. CDR1 and CDR2 (germline): DFQATT, SNEGSKA (reference sequence). This CDR3 is CSARERTHYGYTF. CDR3 nucleotide sequence: TGCAGTGCTAGAGAGCGTACCCACTATGGCTACACCTTC.

This rearrangement joins TRBV6-1 to TRBJ1-1, with D perhaps matching TRBD1 (6 bases). V lost 5 bases, J lost 1 base, and 11 bases lay in between. The V gene's germline CDR1 is MNHNS and CDR2 SASEGT. The CDR3 is made up of 14 amino acids. The CDR3 sequence is CASSIQGPNTEAFF. The CDR3 nucleotides read TGTGCCAGCAGTATACAGGGTCCGAACACTGAAGCTTTCTTT.

The CDR3 DNA is TGTGCCAGTAGTATAGACCCACCCTCACAGGGAGAGCAGTTCTTC. It encodes CASSIDPPSQGEQFF. The V call is TRBV19, the J call TRBJ2-1, with D tentatively TRBD1 (6 bases). Germline V gene data show CDR1 as LNHDA and CDR2 as SQIVND (reference sequence). Trimming shortened V by 0 bases and J by 10 bases, and 16 bases separated the two germline ends. CDR3 size: 15 residues.

A note on this clonotype: One junction end disagrees with the germline gene, perhaps due to a read error. This rearrangement joins TRBV11-3 to TRBJ1-2; no firm D call. CDR3 size: 13 residues. In germline, CDR1 is SGHNT, CDR2 YENEEA. DNA of the CDR3: TGTGCCAGCAGCTTAGCCGCCGGGTTCCCTTCTAGCTTC. It encodes CASSLAAGFPSSF.

The chain couples TRBV4-1 to TRBJ2-5, with D hard to call. The CDR3 totals 14 residues. The germline V and J ends were trimmed by 1 base and 5 bases, with 11 bases remaining between them. CDR1 and CDR2 from the germline V gene are MGHRA and YSYEKL. Written as DNA, the CDR3 is TGCGCCAGCAGCCAAGTGGGGATCAGGGAGACCCAGTACTTC. It translates to CASSQVGIRETQYF.

The rearrangement uses TRBV24-1 and TRBJ2-2; D remains ambiguous. The V gene lost 4 bases and the J gene lost 0 bases, with 5 bases spanning the gap. This CDR3 comprises 14 residues. Germline V lookup: CDR1 KGHDR, CDR2 SFDVKD. CDR3 in amino acids: CATSDFTNTGELFF. The CDR3 bases are TGTGCCACCAGTGACTTCACGAACACCGGGGAGCTGTTTTTT.

This chain connects TRBV28 to TRBJ1-3; D gene ambiguous. Germline lookup yields CDR1 MDHEN and CDR2 SYDVKM. V gave up 9 bases and J gave up 4 bases, with 13 bases separating them. The CDR3 sequence is 13 residues long. Written as DNA, the CDR3 is TGTGCCAGTTACATCATCGGAGGAAACACCATATATTTT. Protein product: CASYIIGGNTIYF.

V is TRBV5-4 and J is TRBJ2-2, with 12 bases fitting TRBD2. The CDR3 is 17 residues long. Germline V gene lookup returns CDR1 SGHNT and CDR2 YYREEE (reference sequence). J gave up 7 bases and V 3 bases, and 10 bases lay outside the gene matches. The CDR3 nucleotides read TGTGCCAGCAGCTCGGGACTAGCGGGCCGGGTAGGCGGGGAGCTGTTTTTT. This codes for CASSSGLAGRVGGELFF.

The chain couples TRBV7-2 to TRBJ2-7; TRBD1 agrees at 9 bases. Germline V gene sequence: CDR1 SGHTA, CDR2 FQGNSA. The CDR3 loop spans 13 amino acids. Losses at the gene ends were 2 bases for V and 6 bases for J; bases not matched to a gene: 2. CDR3 in amino acids: CASSLRDRAEQYF. CDR3 nucleotides: TGTGCCAGCAGCTTAAGGGACAGGGCCGAGCAGTACTTC.

The chain joins TRBV12-5 to TRBJ1-1; D perhaps matches TRBD1 (6 bases). The CDR3 covers 14 residues. The germline V gene has CDR1 LGHNT and CDR2 FRNRAP. The V end lost 2 bases, the J end lost 2 bases, and 9 bases lay between the germline ends. CDR3 residues: CASGLRGGNTEAFF. The CDR3 DNA follows: TGTGCTAGTGGTTTGAGAGGGGGTAACACTGAAGCTTTCTTT.

This clonotype was detected once. The chain combines TRBV20-1 with TRBJ2-1, with D possibly being TRBD2 (6 bases). Germline V lookup: CDR1 DFQATT, CDR2 SNEGSKA (reference sequence). V was shortened by 5 bases and J by 10 bases, with 12 bases between the two germline ends. CDR3 length: 11 residues. The CDR3 sequence is CSAEGRGEQFF. CDR3 in DNA: TGCAGTGCTGAGGGTCGGGGGGAGCAGTTCTTC.

The chain carries TRBV5-1 and TRBJ1-1; possibly TRBD1 for D (6 bases). CDR1 and CDR2 from the germline V gene are SGHRS and YFSETQ. Trimming removed 4 bases at V and 3 bases at J, with 13 bases between. There are 14 residues in the CDR3. For the CDR3, the DNA is TGCGCCAGCAGCCCTCAGGGGCGCGACACTGAAGCTTTCTTT. Amino acid sequence: CASSPQGRDTEAFF.

V gene TRBV19 combines with J gene TRBJ1-6; the D gene is possibly TRBD1 (5 bases). Germline values: CDR1 LNHDA, CDR2 SQIVND (reference sequence). CDR3 length: 13 residues. V was clipped by 7 bases and J by 7 bases, with 11 bases between them. The CDR3 bases are TGTGCCAGTACCAAGGGGCCAAATTCACCCCTCCACTTT. This encodes CASTKGPNSPLHF.

This rearrangement joins TRBV10-3 to TRBJ2-4; no clear D. V was trimmed by 4 bases and J by 8 bases, leaving 9 bases between them. The germline gives CDR1 ENHRY, CDR2 SYGVKD. The CDR3 consists of 12 residues. The CDR3 here is CAISGDGDIQYF. In DNA form, the CDR3 reads TGTGCCATCAGTGGCGATGGGGACATTCAGTACTTC.

The V gene is TRBV19, the J gene TRBJ1-2; 9 bases are a match to TRBD1. CDR3 size: 13 residues. Trimming took 6 bases from V and 5 from J; bases not matched to a gene: 4. CDR1 is LNHDA, CDR2 SQIVND, per germline (reference sequence). The chain's CDR3 is CASRRTGVYGYTF. As DNA, the CDR3 is TGTGCCAGTAGGAGGACAGGGGTATATGGCTACACCTTC.

The rearrangement joins TRBV12-3 or TRBV12-4 to TRBJ1-2, with D hard to call. The CDR3 runs 15 residues. V was cut by 0 bases and J by 6 bases, with 14 bases left in between. CDR3 sequence reads: CASSLAAATGDGYTF. CDR3 DNA: TGTGCCAGCAGTTTAGCGGCAGCAACCGGGGATGGCTACACCTTC.

The table lists this clonotype with a count of one. V and J are TRBV19 and TRBJ1-3; D perhaps matches TRBD1 (6 bases). Trimming removed 3 bases at V and 0 bases at J, with 9 bases between. There are 15 residues in the CDR3. The V gene's germline CDR1 is LNHDA and CDR2 SQIVND (reference sequence). The CDR3, as DNA: TGTGCCAGTAGTATCACAGGGAGCTCTGGAAACACCATATATTTT. Protein sequence: CASSITGSSGNTIYF.

CDR3 sequence reads: CASSQDGAAGGPDTQYF. The DNA for the CDR3 is TGCGCCAGCAGCCAAGATGGGGCAGCGGGAGGGCCGGATACGCAGTATTTT. J is TRBJ2-3 and V is TRBV4-1; TRBD2 matches at 10 bases. CDR3 length equals 17 residues. The V gene end was trimmed by 0 bases and the J gene end by 6 bases; junction bases not matched to a gene: 9. From germline, CDR1 is MGHRA and CDR2 YSYEKL.

The V call is TRBV7-2, the J call TRBJ2-3, with 9 positions matching TRBD1. The CDR3 contains 15 residues. The trim removed 3 bases at V and 4 bases at J, leaving 5 bases unmatched. Germline values: CDR1 SGHTA, CDR2 FQGNSA. CDR3 region: CASSFGTGRSDTQYF. The CDR3 region has the DNA TGTGCCAGCAGCTTCGGGACAGGGCGGTCAGATACGCAGTATTTT.

The chain has TRBV5-1 and TRBJ2-7; weak D call: TRBD1 (5 bases). Germline V lookup: CDR1 SGHRS, CDR2 YFSETQ. The CDR3 loop spans 15 amino acids. Trimming removed 1 base from V and 3 bases from J, with 14 bases in between. The CDR3 DNA reads TGCGCCAGCAGCTTGAACGGGCAGGGTTACTACGAGCAGTACTTC. Translating it yields CASSLNGQGYYEQYF. Combining the CDR3 with reference TRBV5-1 and TRBJ2-7 gives the whole variable domain KAGVTQTPRYLIKTRGQQVTLSCSPISGHRSVSWYQQTPGQGLQFLFEYFSETQRNKGNFPGRFSGRQFSNSRSEMNVSTLELGDSALYLCASSLNGQGYYEQYFGPGTRLTVT.